The sample holds a few counts of the clone carrying this T cell receptor (beta chain). The data were produced by immunoSEQ multiplex PCR, yet TCRdb's version contains in-frame clones alone and is incomplete. The sample lists 150,000 or so clones; about nine tenths were seen once. As to time point: blood 4 weeks post-SBRT, at nephrectomy. Indicated treatment: 15 Gy SBRT to primary tumor, nephrectomy 4 weeks later. Nephrectomy followed 15 Gy stereotactic body radiation by 4 weeks. This record belongs to a study of radiation and T cells in renal cell carcinoma. This receptor was taken from a woman in her forties or fifties with renal cell carcinoma. Sequenced material: blood, taken from a patient whose treatment included radiotherapy and nephrectomy.

This CDR3 reads CASSLEGSSTDTQYF. The CDR3 DNA is TGTGCCAGCAGCTTAGAAGGGAGTAGCACAGATACGCAGTATTTT. This chain uses TRBV7-9 with TRBJ2-3; D perhaps matches TRBD2 (5 bases). Between the trimmed V and J ends, which lost 1 base and 0 bases, there was a span of 8 bases. Germline CDR1 is SEHNR and CDR2 is FQNEAQ (reference sequence). The CDR3 extends over 15 amino acids.